What follows are 5 T cell receptor beta chains derived from one specimen sequenced in a study of CD8 T cells in Susac syndrome. Random hexamers were used to reverse transcribe an amount of about 0.45 to 1 ug RNA. TCRdb fed the immunoSEQ multiplex PCR reads into MiXCR, producing one record per CDR3 protein. The sample carries some 130,000 distinct CDR3 sequences, 85% to 95% recorded once. The specimen sequenced was CD8+ T cells from PBMCs. Every receptor here comes from a human donor with Susac syndrome.

The gene calls are TRBV7-9 and TRBJ2-3; weak D call: TRBD1 (5 bases). With 5 bases removed from V and 6 bases from J, the gap between germline ends came to 18 bases. The CDR3 loop spans 15 amino acids. CDR1 SEHNR and CDR2 FQNEAQ come from the germline V gene (reference sequence). The CDR3 sequence: CASSPSTGLGDTQYF. The DNA for the CDR3 is TGTGCCAGCAGCCCTAGTACAGGCCTTGGGGATACGCAGTATTTT.

The chain is built from TRBV18 and TRBJ2-1, with TRBD1 as a possible D gene (5 bases). Trimming took 0 bases from V and 1 from J, leaving 10 bases between them. The CDR3 is 16 residues long. Germline V gene lookup returns CDR1 KGHSH and CDR2 LQKENI. CDR3 loop: CASSPPGARSYNEQFF. The CDR3 bases are TGTGCCAGCTCACCACCAGGGGCGAGGTCCTACAATGAGCAGTTCTTC.

J is TRBJ2-1 and V is TRBV16; possibly TRBD1 or TRBD2 for D (5 bases each). Per germline, CDR1 KGHSY and CDR2 FQNENV. The CDR3 contains 14 residues. V dropped 1 base and J dropped 8 bases, with 12 bases sitting between them. DNA of the CDR3: TGTGCCAGCAGCCAATTCGTTGAGGGGTATGAGCAGTTCTTC. Translated: CASSQFVEGYEQFF.

This clonotype has a single count. V is TRBV2 and J is TRBJ1-1, with D perhaps TRBD1 (6 bases). The CDR3 consists of 14 residues. Germline values: CDR1 SNHLY, CDR2 FYNNEI. Trimming cost V 3 bases and J 4 bases, with 12 bases left between them. The CDR3, as DNA: TGTGCCAGCAGTGAGGACAGAGTGAGCACTGAAGCTTTCTTT. It codes for CASSEDRVSTEAFF.

The rearrangement uses TRBV12-3 or TRBV12-4 and TRBJ2-1; 13 positions agree with TRBD2. The CDR3 runs 20 residues. With V trimmed by 5 bases and J by 5 bases, 18 bases remained unmatched. CDR3 loop: CASSLLLLTSGRPPDNEQFF. CDR3 nucleotides: TGTGCCAGCAGTCTCCTTCTCTTGACTAGCGGGAGGCCCCCGGACAATGAGCAGTTCTTC.